Following are 4 T cell receptor beta chains from one sample sequenced in a study of CD8 T cells in ankylosing spondylitis. Study-wide results and limits: For ankylosing spondylitis blood, a TCR beta motif of seven to nine highly homologous variants appeared characteristic.

TCRdb reprocessed the 5' RACE reads with MiXCR, giving one entry per CDR3 protein. This table has 700,000 to 1,000,000 distinct CDR3 sequences, approximately 10% appearing once. No antigen has been identified for these receptors. The material sequenced was blood, either unsorted or a sorted T cell fraction (not recorded which). Receptors originate from a male donor with ankylosing spondylitis.

V gene TRBV20-1 combines with J gene TRBJ1-3, with TRBD1 matching over 9 bases. The CDR3 is made up of 13 amino acids. J lost 2 bases, V lost 5 bases, and 1 base had no gene match. CDR1 and CDR2 from the germline V gene are DFQATT and SNEGSKA (reference sequence). CDR3 region: CSARTGAGNTIYF. DNA of the CDR3: TGCAGTGCTCGGACAGGGGCTGGAAACACCATATATTTT.

In DNA form, the CDR3 reads TGTGCCAGCAGCAAAGCTGCAAGACTAGCGGGGAAGGATTGCACAGATACGCAGTATTTT. This encodes CASSKAARLAGKDCTDTQYF. The chain employs TRBV21-1 and TRBJ2-3; the table's D call TRBD2 went unverified against the DNA. TRBV21-1 is designated a pseudogene. There are 20 residues in the CDR3.

Many counts were recorded for this clonotype. V gene TRBV4-2 combines with J gene TRBJ2-1, with a tentative D call TRBD2 (5 bases). Trimming removed 3 bases at V and 1 base at J, with 7 bases between. Germline V gene data show CDR1 as LGHNA and CDR2 as YNFKEQ. The CDR3 is 14 residues long. CDR3 nucleotides: TGTGCCAGCAGCCAGGACTTGTCCTACAATGAGCAGTTCTTC. This encodes CASSQDLSYNEQFF.

This clonotype showed up many times. The chain has TRBV12-3 or TRBV12-4 and TRBJ1-2, with D maybe TRBD1 (5 bases). This CDR3 contains 16 residues. V lost 3 bases and J 4 bases, leaving 18 bases between the germline ends. CDR3 residues: CASSFGAGSGRYGYTF. Here the CDR3 DNA reads TGTGCCAGCAGTTTCGGAGCCGGTTCGGGGCGCTATGGCTACACCTTC.